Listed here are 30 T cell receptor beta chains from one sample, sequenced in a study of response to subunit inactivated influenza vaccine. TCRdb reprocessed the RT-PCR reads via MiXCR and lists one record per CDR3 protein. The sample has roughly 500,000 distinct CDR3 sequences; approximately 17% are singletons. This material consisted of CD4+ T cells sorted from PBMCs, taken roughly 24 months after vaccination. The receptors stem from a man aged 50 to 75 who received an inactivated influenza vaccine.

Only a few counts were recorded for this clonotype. CDR3 nucleotide sequence: TGTGCCAGCAGCCCGGGGGCAGGGTCGTACGAGCAGTACTTC. This encodes CASSPGAGSYEQYF. The chain employs TRBV7-9 and TRBJ2-7; either TRBD1 or TRBD2 may supply D (6 bases each). The CDR3 has 14 amino acids. With 5 bases removed from V and 4 bases from J, the gap between germline ends came to 15 bases. Germline CDR1 is SEHNR and CDR2 is FQNEAQ (reference sequence). The full variable domain, rest sourced from reference TRBV7-9 and TRBJ2-7, is DTGVSQNPRHKITKRGQNVTFRCDPISEHNRLYWYRQTLGQGPEFLTYFQNEAQLEKSRLLSDRFSAERPKGSFSTLEIQRTEQGDSAMYLCASSPGAGSYEQYFGPGTRLTVT.

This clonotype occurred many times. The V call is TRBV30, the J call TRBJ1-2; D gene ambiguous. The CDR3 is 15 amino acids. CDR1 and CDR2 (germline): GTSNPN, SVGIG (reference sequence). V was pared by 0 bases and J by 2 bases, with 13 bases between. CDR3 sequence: CAWSVFLGTNYGYTF. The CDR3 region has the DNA TGTGCCTGGAGTGTTTTTCTGGGAACCAACTATGGCTACACCTTC.

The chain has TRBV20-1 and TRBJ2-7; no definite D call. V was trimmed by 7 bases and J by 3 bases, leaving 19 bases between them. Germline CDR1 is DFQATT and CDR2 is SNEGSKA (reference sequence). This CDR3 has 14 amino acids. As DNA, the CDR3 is TGCAGTGTTGTTAGACGGGCCGGTGGCTACGAGCAGTACTTC. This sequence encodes CSVVRRAGGYEQYF.

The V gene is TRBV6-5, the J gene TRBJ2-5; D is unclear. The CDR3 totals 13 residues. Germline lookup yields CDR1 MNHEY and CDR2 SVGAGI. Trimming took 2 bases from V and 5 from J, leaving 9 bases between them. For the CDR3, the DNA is TGTGCCAGCAGTTACGTTCGTGGGGAGACCCAGTACTTC. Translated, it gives CASSYVRGETQYF.

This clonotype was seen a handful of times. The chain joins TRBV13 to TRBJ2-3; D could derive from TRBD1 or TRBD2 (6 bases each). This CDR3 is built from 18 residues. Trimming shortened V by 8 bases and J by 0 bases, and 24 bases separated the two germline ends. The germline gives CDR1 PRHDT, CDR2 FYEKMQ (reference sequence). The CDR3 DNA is TGTGCCAGCTGCCCGGGGGCCATCCTTCTTAGAAGCACAGATACGCAGTATTTT. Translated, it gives CASCPGAILLRSTDTQYF. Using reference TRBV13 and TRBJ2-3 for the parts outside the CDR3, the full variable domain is AAGVIQSPRHLIKEKRETATLKCYPIPRHDTVYWYQQGPGQDPQFLISFYEKMQSDKGSIPDRFSAQQFSDYHSELNMSSLELGDSALYFCASCPGAILLRSTDTQYFGPGTRLTVL.

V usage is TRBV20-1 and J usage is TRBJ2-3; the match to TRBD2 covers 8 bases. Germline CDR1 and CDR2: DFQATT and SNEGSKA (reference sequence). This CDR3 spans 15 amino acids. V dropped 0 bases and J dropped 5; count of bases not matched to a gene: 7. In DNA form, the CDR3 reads TGCAGTGCTAGAGAGACTTTGCGGGGGGTAGATACGCAGTATTTT. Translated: CSARETLRGVDTQYF.

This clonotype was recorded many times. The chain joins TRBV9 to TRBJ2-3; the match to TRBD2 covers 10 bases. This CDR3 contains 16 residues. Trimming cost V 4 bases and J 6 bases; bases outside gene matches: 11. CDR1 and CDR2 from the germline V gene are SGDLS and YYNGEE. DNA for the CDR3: TGTGCCAGCAGCCTTGGGCTAGCGGGGGCTGGGGATACGCAGTATTTT. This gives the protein CASSLGLAGAGDTQYF.

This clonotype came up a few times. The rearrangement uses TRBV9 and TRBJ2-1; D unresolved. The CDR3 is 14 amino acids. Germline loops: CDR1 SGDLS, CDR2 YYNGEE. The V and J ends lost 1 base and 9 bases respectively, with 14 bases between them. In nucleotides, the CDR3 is TGTGCCAGCAGCGTATCATACCCCAGTAGTGAGCAGTTCTTC. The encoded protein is CASSVSYPSSEQFF.

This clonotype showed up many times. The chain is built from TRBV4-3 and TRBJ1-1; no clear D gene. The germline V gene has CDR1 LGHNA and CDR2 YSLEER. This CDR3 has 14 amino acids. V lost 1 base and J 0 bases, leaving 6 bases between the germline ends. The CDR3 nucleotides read TGCGCCAGCAGCCAAGTTTTACTGAACACTGAAGCTTTCTTT. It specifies CASSQVLLNTEAFF.

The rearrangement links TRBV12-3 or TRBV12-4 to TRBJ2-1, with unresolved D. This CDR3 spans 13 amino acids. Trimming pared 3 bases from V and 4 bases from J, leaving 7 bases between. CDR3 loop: CASSFRLYNEQFF. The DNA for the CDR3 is TGTGCCAGCAGTTTCCGACTTTACAATGAGCAGTTCTTC.

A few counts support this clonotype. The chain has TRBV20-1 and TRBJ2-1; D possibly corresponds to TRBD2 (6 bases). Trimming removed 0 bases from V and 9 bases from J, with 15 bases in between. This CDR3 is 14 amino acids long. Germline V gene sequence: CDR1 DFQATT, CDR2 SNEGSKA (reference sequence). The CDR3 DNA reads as TGCAGTGCTAGAGATTGGGGACTCCAGACTGAGCAGTTCTTC. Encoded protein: CSARDWGLQTEQFF.

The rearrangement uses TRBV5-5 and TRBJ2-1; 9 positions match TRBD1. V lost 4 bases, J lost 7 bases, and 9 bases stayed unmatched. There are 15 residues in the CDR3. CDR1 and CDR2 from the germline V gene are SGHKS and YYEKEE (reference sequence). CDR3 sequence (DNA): TGTGCCAGCAGCCCCGGGACAGGGAGCTCTAATGAGCAGTTCTTC. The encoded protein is CASSPGTGSSNEQFF.

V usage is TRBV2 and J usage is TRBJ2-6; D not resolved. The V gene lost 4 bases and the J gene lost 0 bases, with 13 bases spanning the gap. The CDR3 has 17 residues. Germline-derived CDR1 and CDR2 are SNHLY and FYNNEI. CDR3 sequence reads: CASSVAGAVSGANVLTF. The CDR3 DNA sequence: TGTGCCAGCAGTGTGGCAGGAGCTGTCTCTGGGGCCAACGTCCTGACTTTC.

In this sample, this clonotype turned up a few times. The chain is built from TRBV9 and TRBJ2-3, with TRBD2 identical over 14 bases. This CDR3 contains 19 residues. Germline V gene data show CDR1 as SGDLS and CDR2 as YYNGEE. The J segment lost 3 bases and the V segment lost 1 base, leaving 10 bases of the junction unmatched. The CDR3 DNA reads TGTGCCAGCAGCGTAAGAAAGGAGGGACTAGCGGGAGAGACAGATACGCAGTATTTT. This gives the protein CASSVRKEGLAGETDTQYF.

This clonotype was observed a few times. The CDR3 sequence is CSARDWTHSGTQYF. Written as DNA, the CDR3 is TGCAGTGCTAGAGATTGGACACATAGTGGCACGCAGTATTTT. The rearrangement uses TRBV20-1 and TRBJ2-3; D is possibly TRBD1 (5 bases). Germline CDR1 is DFQATT and CDR2 is SNEGSKA (reference sequence). Trimming stripped 0 bases from V and 9 bases from J, with 16 bases between. This CDR3 comprises 14 residues.

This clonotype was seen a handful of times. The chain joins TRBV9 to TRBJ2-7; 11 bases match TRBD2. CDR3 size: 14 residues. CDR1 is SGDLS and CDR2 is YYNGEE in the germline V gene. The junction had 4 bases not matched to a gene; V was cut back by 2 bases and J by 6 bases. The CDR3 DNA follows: TGTGCCAGCAGCGTCTCCGGGACTAGCGGCGAGCAGTACTTC. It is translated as CASSVSGTSGEQYF.

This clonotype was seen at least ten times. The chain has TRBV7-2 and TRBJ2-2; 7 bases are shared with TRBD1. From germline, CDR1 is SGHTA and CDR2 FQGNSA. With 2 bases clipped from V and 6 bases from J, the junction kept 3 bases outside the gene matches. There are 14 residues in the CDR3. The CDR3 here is CASSLIQGAGELFF. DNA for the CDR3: TGTGCCAGCAGCTTAATTCAGGGGGCCGGGGAGCTGTTTTTT. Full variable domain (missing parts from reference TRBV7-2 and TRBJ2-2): GAGVSQSPSNKVTEKGKDVELRCDPISGHTALYWYRQSLGQGLEFLIYFQGNSAPDKSGLPSDRFSAERTGGSVSTLTIQRTQQEDSAVYLCASSLIQGAGELFFGEGSRLTVL.

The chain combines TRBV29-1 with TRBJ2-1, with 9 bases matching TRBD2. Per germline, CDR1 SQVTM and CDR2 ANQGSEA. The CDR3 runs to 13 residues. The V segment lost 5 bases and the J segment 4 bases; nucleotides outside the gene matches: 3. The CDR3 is CSVLLAGYNEQFF. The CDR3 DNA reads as TGCAGCGTTCTTCTAGCGGGGTACAATGAGCAGTTCTTC.

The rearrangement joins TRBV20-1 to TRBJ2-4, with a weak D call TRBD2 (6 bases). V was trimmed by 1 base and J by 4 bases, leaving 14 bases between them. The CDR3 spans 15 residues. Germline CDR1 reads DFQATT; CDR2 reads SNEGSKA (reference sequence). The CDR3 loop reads CSARGRGDYKNIQYF. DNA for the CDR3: TGCAGTGCTAGAGGGAGGGGCGACTATAAAAACATTCAGTACTTC.

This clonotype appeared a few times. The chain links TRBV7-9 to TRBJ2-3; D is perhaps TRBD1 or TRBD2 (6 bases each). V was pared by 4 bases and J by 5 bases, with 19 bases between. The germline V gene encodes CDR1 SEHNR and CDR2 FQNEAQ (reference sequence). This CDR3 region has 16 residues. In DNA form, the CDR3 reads TGTGCCAGCAGCTCGGGGGCCAGGGCCCCGAGAGATACGCAGTATTTT. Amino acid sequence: CASSSGARAPRDTQYF.

CDR3 protein: CASSLASGWDEQFF. The CDR3 DNA sequence: TGCGCCAGCAGCTTGGCTTCAGGCTGGGATGAGCAGTTCTTC. The chain is built from TRBV5-1 and TRBJ2-1; no firm D call. The germline V and J ends were trimmed by 0 bases and 8 bases, with 12 bases remaining between them. This CDR3 comprises 14 residues. CDR1 and CDR2 (germline): SGHRS, YFSETQ. Variable domain in full (rest from reference TRBV5-1 and TRBJ2-1): KAGVTQTPRYLIKTRGQQVTLSCSPISGHRSVSWYQQTPGQGLQFLFEYFSETQRNKGNFPGRFSGRQFSNSRSEMNVSTLELGDSALYLCASSLASGWDEQFFGPGTRLTVL.

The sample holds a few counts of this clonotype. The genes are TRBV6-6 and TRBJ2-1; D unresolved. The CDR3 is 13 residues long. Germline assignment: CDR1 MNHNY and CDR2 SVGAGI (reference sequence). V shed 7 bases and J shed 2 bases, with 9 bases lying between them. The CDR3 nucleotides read TGTGCCAGCACTTCCAGCCCCTACAATGAGCAGTTCTTC. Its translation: CASTSSPYNEQFF.

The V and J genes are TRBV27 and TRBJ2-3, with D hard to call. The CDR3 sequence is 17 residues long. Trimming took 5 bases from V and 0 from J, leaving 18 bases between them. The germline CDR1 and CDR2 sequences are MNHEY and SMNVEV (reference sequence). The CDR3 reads CASSAISSRPSTDTQYF. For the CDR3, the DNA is TGTGCCAGCAGTGCCATATCGTCGCGCCCTAGCACAGATACGCAGTATTTT.

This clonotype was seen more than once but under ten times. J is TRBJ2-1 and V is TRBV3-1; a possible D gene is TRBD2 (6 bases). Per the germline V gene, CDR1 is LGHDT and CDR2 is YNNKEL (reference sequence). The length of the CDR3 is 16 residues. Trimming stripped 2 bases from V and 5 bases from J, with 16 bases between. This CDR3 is CASSQYRGTHDNEQFF. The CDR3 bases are TGTGCCAGCAGCCAATACCGCGGGACTCATGACAATGAGCAGTTCTTC.

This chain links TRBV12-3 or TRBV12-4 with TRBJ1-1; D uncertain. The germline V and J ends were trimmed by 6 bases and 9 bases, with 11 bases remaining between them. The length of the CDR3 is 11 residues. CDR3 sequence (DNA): TGTGCCAGCAGCCCCTCGGTTAAAGCTTTCTTT. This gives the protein CASSPSVKAFF.

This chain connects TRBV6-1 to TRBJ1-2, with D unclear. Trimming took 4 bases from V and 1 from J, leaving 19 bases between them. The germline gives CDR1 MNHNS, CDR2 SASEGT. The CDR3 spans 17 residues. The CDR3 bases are TGTGCCAGCAGTGCGTCCAGCGGGCCGAACGTTAACTATGGCTACACCTTC. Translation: CASSASSGPNVNYGYTF.

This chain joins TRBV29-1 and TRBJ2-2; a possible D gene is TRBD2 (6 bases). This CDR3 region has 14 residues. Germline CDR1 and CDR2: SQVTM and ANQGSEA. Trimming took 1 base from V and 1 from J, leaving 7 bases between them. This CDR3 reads CSVEGGGNTGELFF. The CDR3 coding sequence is TGCAGCGTTGAAGGGGGAGGGAACACCGGGGAGCTGTTTTTT.

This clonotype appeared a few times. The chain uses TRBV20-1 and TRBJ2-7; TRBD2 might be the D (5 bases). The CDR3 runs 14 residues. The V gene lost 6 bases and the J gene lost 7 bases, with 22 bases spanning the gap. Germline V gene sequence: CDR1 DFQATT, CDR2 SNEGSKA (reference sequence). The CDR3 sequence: CSAPPLTGVAEQYF. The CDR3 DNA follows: TGCAGTGCCCCCCCCCTGACCGGGGTGGCTGAGCAGTACTTC.

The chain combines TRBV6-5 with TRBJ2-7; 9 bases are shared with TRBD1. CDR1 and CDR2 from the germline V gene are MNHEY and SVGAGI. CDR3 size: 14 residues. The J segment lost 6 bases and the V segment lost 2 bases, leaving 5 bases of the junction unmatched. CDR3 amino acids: CASSYLQGAAEQYF. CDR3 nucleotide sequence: TGTGCCAGCAGTTACCTACAGGGGGCCGCCGAGCAGTACTTC.

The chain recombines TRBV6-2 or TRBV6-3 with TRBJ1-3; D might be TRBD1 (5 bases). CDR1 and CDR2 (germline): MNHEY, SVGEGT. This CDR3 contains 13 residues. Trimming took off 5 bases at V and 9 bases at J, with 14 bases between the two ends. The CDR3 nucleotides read TGTGCCAGCAGTGAGGGGTTATCCGCCACCATATATTTT. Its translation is CASSEGLSATIYF.